This TCR beta chain originates from a study of identical twins. Regarding the study as a whole: Excess sharing between twins was weaker in beta out-of-frame sequences.

The CDR3 sequence is 11 residues long. The germline CDR1 and CDR2 sequences are DFQATT and SNEGSKA (reference sequence). TCRdb re-analysed the 5' RACE reads in MiXCR, keeping a single row per CDR3 protein. The top ten hold 0.35% to 0.45% of the sample, which has about 530,000 distinct CDR3 sequences, about 15% seen once. A note on this clonotype: Its antigen is unknown. The junction differs from germline at one of its ends, possibly a read error.

The sample also formed part of further work on yellow fever vaccine responses in identical twins.

This sequence originates from a woman between 18 and 29 years old in good health. The sequencing input was CD4+ T cells sorted from blood. V is TRBV20-1 and J is TRBJ2-1; D is perhaps TRBD1 or TRBD2 (6 bases each). CDR3 amino acids: CCARGGYEQFF. The CDR3 DNA is TGCTGTGCTCGAGGGGGGTATGAGCAGTTCTTC.